This TCR beta chain was identified during a study of identical twins. Findings and caveats of the study: Abundant beta clonotypes from cord blood bore fewer insertions; memory repertoires lacked this pattern.

The count of this clonotype is one. Its cognate antigen is unknown. The CDR3 is made up of 14 amino acids. V trimming: 6 bases; J trimming: 2 bases; junction bases outside the gene matches: 7. Germline V gene lookup returns CDR1 MNHEY and CDR2 SVGAGI. TCRdb reprocessed the 5' RACE reads via MiXCR and lists one record per CDR3 protein. The sample holds hundreds of thousands of distinct CDR3 sequences, 9% to 15% seen once. The same sample was also used in a study of yellow fever vaccine responses in identical twins.

The chain carries TRBV6-5 and TRBJ2-7; 7 bases are shared with TRBD1. Input material: CD8+ T cells sorted from blood. The source of this sequence is a woman aged 18-29 years in good health. The CDR3 DNA reads TGTGCCAGCAGCTACGGGACAGCAACCTACGAGCAGTACTTC. As protein: CASSYGTATYEQYF.